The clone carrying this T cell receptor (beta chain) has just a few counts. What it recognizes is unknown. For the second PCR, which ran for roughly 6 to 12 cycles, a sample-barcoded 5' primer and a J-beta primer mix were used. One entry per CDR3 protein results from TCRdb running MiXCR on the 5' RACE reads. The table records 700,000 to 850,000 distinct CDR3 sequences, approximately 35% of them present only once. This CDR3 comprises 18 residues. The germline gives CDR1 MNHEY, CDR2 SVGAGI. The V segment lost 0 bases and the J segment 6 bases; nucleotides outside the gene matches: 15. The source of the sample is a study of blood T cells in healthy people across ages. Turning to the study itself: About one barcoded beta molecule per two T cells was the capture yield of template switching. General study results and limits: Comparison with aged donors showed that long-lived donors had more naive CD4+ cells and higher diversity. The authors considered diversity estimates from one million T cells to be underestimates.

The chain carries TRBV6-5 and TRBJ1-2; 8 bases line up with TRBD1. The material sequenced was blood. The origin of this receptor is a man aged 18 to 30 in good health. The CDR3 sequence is CASSYSILQGAKENGYTF. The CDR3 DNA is TGTGCCAGCAGTTACTCGATTCTTCAGGGGGCGAAGGAGAATGGCTACACCTTC.